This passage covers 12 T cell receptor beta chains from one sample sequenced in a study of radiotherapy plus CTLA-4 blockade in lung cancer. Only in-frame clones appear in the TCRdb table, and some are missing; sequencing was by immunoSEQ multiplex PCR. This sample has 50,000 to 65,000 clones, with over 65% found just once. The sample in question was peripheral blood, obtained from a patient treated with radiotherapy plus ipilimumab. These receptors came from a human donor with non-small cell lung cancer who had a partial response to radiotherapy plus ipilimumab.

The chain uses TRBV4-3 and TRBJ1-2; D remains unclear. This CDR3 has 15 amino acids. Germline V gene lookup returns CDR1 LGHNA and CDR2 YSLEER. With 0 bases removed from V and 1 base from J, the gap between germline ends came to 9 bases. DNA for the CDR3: TGCGCCAGCAGCCAAGATCCAGGCAGTAACTATGGCTACACCTTC. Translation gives CASSQDPGSNYGYTF.

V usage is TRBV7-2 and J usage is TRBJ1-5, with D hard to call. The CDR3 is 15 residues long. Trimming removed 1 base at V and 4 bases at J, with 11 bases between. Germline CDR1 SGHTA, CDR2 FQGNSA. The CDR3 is CASSLVGTTNQPQHF. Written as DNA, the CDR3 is TGTGCCAGCAGCTTAGTGGGCACCACGAATCAGCCCCAGCATTTT.

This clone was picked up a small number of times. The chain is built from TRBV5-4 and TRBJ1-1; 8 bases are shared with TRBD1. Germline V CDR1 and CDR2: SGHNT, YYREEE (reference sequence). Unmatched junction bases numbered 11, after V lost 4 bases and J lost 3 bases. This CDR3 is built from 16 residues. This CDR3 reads CASSQGPGGADTEAFF. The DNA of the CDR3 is TGTGCCAGCAGCCAAGGACCAGGGGGCGCGGACACTGAAGCTTTCTTT.

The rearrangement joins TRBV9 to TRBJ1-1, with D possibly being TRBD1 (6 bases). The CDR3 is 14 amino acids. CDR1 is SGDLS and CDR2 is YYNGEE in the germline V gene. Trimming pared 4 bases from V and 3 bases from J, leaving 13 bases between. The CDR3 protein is CASSPTPGDTEAFF. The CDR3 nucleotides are TGTGCCAGCAGCCCGACCCCAGGGGACACTGAAGCTTTCTTT.

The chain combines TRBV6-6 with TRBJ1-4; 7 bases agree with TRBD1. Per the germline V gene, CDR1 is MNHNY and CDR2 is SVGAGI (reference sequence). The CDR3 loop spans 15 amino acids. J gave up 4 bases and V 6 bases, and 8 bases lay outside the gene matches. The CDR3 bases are TGTGCCAGCAGACCAAGGGGGCAGGGTAATGAAAAACTGTTTTTT. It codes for CASRPRGQGNEKLFF.

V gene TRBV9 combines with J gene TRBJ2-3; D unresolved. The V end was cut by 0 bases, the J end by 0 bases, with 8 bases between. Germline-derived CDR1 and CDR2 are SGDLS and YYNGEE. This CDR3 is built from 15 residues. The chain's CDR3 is CASSVGLASTDTQYF. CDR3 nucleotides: TGTGCCAGCAGCGTAGGACTTGCTAGCACAGATACGCAGTATTTT.

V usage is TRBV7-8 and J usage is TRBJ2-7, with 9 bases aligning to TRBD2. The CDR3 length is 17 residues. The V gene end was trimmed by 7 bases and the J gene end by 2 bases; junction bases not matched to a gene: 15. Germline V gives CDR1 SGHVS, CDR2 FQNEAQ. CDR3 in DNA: TGTGCCAGCACCCTGAGGCGGGGGGGACGCCCTCCCTACGAGCAGTACTTC. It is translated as CASTLRRGGRPPYEQYF.

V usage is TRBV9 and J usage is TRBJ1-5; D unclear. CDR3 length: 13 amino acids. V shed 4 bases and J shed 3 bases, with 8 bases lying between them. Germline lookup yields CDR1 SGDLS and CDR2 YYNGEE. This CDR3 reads CASSRQINQPQHF. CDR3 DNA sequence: TGTGCCAGCAGCCGCCAGATCAATCAGCCCCAGCATTTT.

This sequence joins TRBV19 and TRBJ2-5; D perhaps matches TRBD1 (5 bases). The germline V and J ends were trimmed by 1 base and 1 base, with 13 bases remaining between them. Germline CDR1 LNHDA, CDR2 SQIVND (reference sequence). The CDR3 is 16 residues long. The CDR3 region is CASSIGGGISQETQYF. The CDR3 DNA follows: TGTGCCAGTAGTATAGGGGGCGGAATAAGCCAAGAGACCCAGTACTTC.

The CDR3 DNA is TGTGCCAGCAGCTTATGGGAGAGGGTCGGTGCTGTGGACTATGGCTACACCTTC. The encoded protein is CASSLWERVGAVDYGYTF. This chain connects TRBV11-3 to TRBJ1-2; D remains unclear. The germline V gene encodes CDR1 SGHNT and CDR2 YENEEA. This CDR3 contains 18 residues. V lost 2 bases to trimming and J lost 3 bases, with 22 bases between them.

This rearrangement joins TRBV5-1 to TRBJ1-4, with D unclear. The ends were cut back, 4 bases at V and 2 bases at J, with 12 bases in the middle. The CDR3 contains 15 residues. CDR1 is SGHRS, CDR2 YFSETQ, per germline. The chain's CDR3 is CASSPSGSTNEKLFF. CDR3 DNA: TGCGCCAGCAGCCCCTCCGGGAGCACTAATGAAAAACTGTTTTTT.

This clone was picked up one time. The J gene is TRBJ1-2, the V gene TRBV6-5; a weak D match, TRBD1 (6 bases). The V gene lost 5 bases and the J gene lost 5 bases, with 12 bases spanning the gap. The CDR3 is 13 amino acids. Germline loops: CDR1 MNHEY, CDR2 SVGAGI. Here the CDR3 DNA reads TGTGCCAGCAGTCCGGACAGCTTATATGGCTACACCTTC. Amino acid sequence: CASSPDSLYGYTF.